This entry describes one T cell receptor beta chain. TCRdb's copy holds only in-frame clones and misses some; the assay was immunoSEQ multiplex PCR. The table includes around 260,000 clones, about 91% detected once. J lost 8 bases, V lost 5 bases, and 6 bases had no gene match. CDR3 size: 14 residues. CDR1 and CDR2 from the germline V gene are MRHNA and SNTAGT. The record originates from a study of blood T cell repertoires in COVID-19. The chain recombines TRBV6-4 with TRBJ2-1, with 10 bases identical to TRBD2. Sequenced sample: peripheral blood. This sequence originates from a person aged 18-29 years with COVID-19, enrolled during active disease. The CDR3, as DNA: TGTGCCAGCAGTAAAGCGGGAGGGCCCCATGAGCAGTTCTTC. Amino acids: CASSKAGGPHEQFF.